This TCR beta chain was captured in a study of blood T cell repertoires in COVID-19. Study overall: Spain, Italy and the United States supplied samples that represented acute and convalescent COVID-19.

In assigning cohorts, the study relied on participant-reported clinical history. The CDR3 extends over 15 amino acids. Germline values: CDR1 MNHNS, CDR2 SASEGT. V was shortened by 2 bases and J by 3 bases, with 13 bases between the two germline ends. Per the original methods: Cell counts per sample came from amplifying reference gene primers. Measured with immunoSEQ multiplex PCR; TCRdb has only the in-frame clones, and not every one. V and J calls and clone size are given by that table; D and trimming were obtained from the DNA. The repertoire holds some 200,000 clones, roughly nine tenths seen once, with approximately 7.6% in the top ten.

The chain combines TRBV6-1 with TRBJ1-2, with a possible D match to TRBD1 (6 bases). Sequencing was carried out using PBMCs or T cells enriched from blood (not recorded which). This sequence was found in a young woman who had recovered from COVID-19. This CDR3 is CASSENAGDHYGYTF. The CDR3, as DNA: TGTGCCAGCAGTGAAAATGCAGGGGACCACTATGGCTACACCTTC.